This TCR beta chain originates from a study of T-cell memory formation after mild COVID-19. Study conclusions and caveats: Nothing confirmed that second-wave clones peaking on day 37 were specific for SARS-CoV-2.

In regard to this clonotype: Its specificity is not known.

Constant-segment-primed 5'RACE gave TCR alpha and TCR beta cDNA libraries with sample barcodes and UMIs. TCRdb re-derived calls from the 5' RACE reads in MiXCR, one entry per CDR3 protein. This repertoire shows around 250,000 distinct CDR3 sequences, about 16% found once; its top ten account for less than 30%. Germline V gives CDR1 SGHNT, CDR2 YYREEE (reference sequence). This CDR3 region has 16 residues. V lost 4 bases to trimming and J lost 6 bases, with 21 bases between them. Input material: PBMCs or a T cell subset sorted from them (not recorded which). This TCR was sampled from a man aged 18 to 35 who had mild COVID-19 (a few samples of this study predate the infection). Cell type and time point are not known. The chain carries TRBV5-4 and TRBJ2-3; D tentatively fits TRBD1 or TRBD2 (5 bases each). In nucleotides, the CDR3 is TGTGCCAGCAGCCCGGGGACGAGCACCAGGTTGGATACGCAGTATTTT. It encodes CASSPGTSTRLDTQYF.